The 32 T cell receptor beta chains below come from one sample, sequenced in a study of molecular identifiers for immune sequencing clone quantification. TCRdb itself ran the PCR reads through MiXCR, one entry per CDR3 protein. The sample consists of about 500,000 distinct CDR3 sequences, about a quarter of them appearing once. The sequenced sample consisted of naive CD8+ T cells from blood, with Jurkat cell RNA spiked in. Subset noted: FACS-sorted CD8+CD4-CCR7+CD45RA+ naive T cells. The receptors stem from a human donor in good health. Some libraries in this study had Jurkat cell RNA spiked in.

This clonotype was seen a few times. The rearrangement uses TRBV12-3 or TRBV12-4 and TRBJ2-1, with D perhaps given as TRBD1 or TRBD2 (6 bases each). V lost 10 bases and J lost 5, with 18 bases in between. This CDR3 contains 14 residues. CDR3 in amino acids: CATHRGGGDNEQFF. The CDR3 bases are TGTGCCACTCACCGTGGGGGCGGGGACAATGAGCAGTTCTTC.

This sequence joins TRBV27 and TRBJ1-1, with a weak D call TRBD1 (6 bases). The CDR3 consists of 14 residues. The germline V and J ends were trimmed by 5 bases and 2 bases, with 12 bases remaining between them. The germline gives CDR1 MNHEY, CDR2 SMNVEV (reference sequence). The CDR3 protein is CASSPSQGNTEAFF. The CDR3 nucleotides read TGTGCCAGCAGTCCATCACAGGGCAACACTGAAGCTTTCTTT.

In this sample, this clonotype turned up many times. This chain links TRBV2 with TRBJ1-4; unclear D gene. CDR3 length: 18 amino acids. Trimming shortened V by 1 base and J by 5 bases, and 20 bases separated the two germline ends. The germline V gene encodes CDR1 SNHLY and CDR2 FYNNEI. CDR3 coding DNA: TGTGCCAGCAGTGAAGAGGGTAGACGGACCACGCAAAATGAAAAACTGTTTTTT. As protein: CASSEEGRRTTQNEKLFF.

V and J are TRBV6-2 or TRBV6-3 and TRBJ2-2; D gene unclear. This CDR3 is 18 amino acids long. Germline-derived CDR1 and CDR2 are MNHEY and SVGEGT. V lost 6 bases and J lost 2, with 22 bases in between. The CDR3 coding sequence is TGTGCCAGCAGCTCCATTACTTTGACCTCTAAAAACACCGGGGAGCTGTTTTTT. This gives the protein CASSSITLTSKNTGELFF.

The chain employs TRBV7-9 and TRBJ2-1; D possibly corresponds to TRBD2 (6 bases). The CDR3 contains 16 residues. Germline CDR1 reads SEHNR; CDR2 reads FQNEAQ (reference sequence). Trimming shortened V by 1 base and J by 4 bases, and 14 bases separated the two germline ends. CDR3 bases: TGTGCCAGCAGCTTAGTTCCGGGACTGACTTACAATGAGCAGTTCTTC. It codes for CASSLVPGLTYNEQFF.

This clonotype showed up many times. This chain's CDR3 is CASRPGTGVLETQYF. CDR3 DNA sequence: TGTGCCAGCAGACCCGGGACAGGGGTCCTTGAGACCCAGTACTTC. The gene calls are TRBV7-9 and TRBJ2-5; 10 bases are shared with TRBD1. Trimming took 6 bases from V and 5 from J; bases not matched to a gene: 9. This CDR3 is 15 amino acids long. Germline assignment: CDR1 SEHNR and CDR2 FQNEAQ (reference sequence).

This clonotype was counted a few times. V is TRBV6-2 or TRBV6-3 and J is TRBJ1-2; the D gene is possibly TRBD1 (5 bases). V lost 6 bases and J lost 3, with 23 bases in between. Germline V gene sequence: CDR1 MNHEY, CDR2 SVGEGT. This CDR3 contains 17 residues. The CDR3 sequence: CASSPTFGGAADYGYTF. As DNA, the CDR3 is TGTGCCAGCAGCCCAACGTTCGGGGGAGCGGCTGACTATGGCTACACCTTC.

The J gene is TRBJ2-3, the V gene TRBV7-2; 7 bases agree with TRBD2. CDR3 length: 18 residues. V lost 2 bases to trimming and J lost 4 bases; unmatched junction nucleotides: 15. Germline V gives CDR1 SGHTA, CDR2 FQGNSA. DNA of the CDR3: TGTGCCAGCAGCTTATGGTGGGGCGGGGGATTAACCTCAGATACGCAGTATTTT. It specifies CASSLWWGGGLTSDTQYF.

This clonotype showed up many times. The rearrangement links TRBV20-1 to TRBJ2-3, with D perhaps given as TRBD1 or TRBD2 (5 bases each). CDR3 length equals 14 residues. CDR1 and CDR2 (germline): DFQATT, SNEGSKA (reference sequence). V was shortened by 6 bases and J by 2 bases, with 15 bases between the two germline ends. The chain's CDR3 is CSADGAHHTDTQYF. In nucleotides, the CDR3 is TGCAGTGCCGACGGGGCACACCACACAGATACGCAGTATTTT.

This chain joins TRBV13 and TRBJ2-1, with TRBD2 matching 8 bases. Germline values: CDR1 PRHDT, CDR2 FYEKMQ (reference sequence). The CDR3 loop spans 14 amino acids. J was trimmed by 8 bases and V by 5 bases; bases with no gene match: 8. The CDR3 reads CASSPGLAIYEQFF. The CDR3 DNA reads TGTGCCAGCAGCCCCGGACTAGCTATCTATGAGCAGTTCTTC.

A few counts support this clonotype. A much larger clone differs by one base, so this may be a read error. Likely a read error: the CDR3 ends without its conserved phenylalanine or tryptophan. The V call is TRBV7-9, the J call TRBJ2-7, with D maybe TRBD2 (5 bases). The CDR3 loop spans 12 amino acids. Germline CDR1 is SEHNR and CDR2 is FQNEAQ (reference sequence). The ends were cut back, 5 bases at V and 5 bases at J, with 10 bases in the middle. CDR3 protein: CASSQGSHEQYL. In nucleotides, the CDR3 is TGTGCCAGCAGCCAAGGGAGCCACGAGCAGTACCTC.

This clonotype was counted only a few times. V and J are TRBV27 and TRBJ1-2; a possible D gene is TRBD1 (6 bases). The V gene lost 4 bases and the J gene lost 1 base, with 16 bases spanning the gap. The CDR3 is made up of 16 amino acids. Germline V CDR1 and CDR2: MNHEY, SMNVEV (reference sequence). CDR3 in amino acids: CASSSNRDIVNYGYTF. CDR3 nucleotides: TGTGCCAGCAGTTCGAACCGGGACATCGTTAACTATGGCTACACCTTC.

This clonotype has more than one count but fewer than ten. This sequence joins TRBV6-5 and TRBJ2-5; D not resolved. V was clipped by 6 bases and J by 1 base, with 9 bases between them. This CDR3 spans 13 amino acids. From germline, CDR1 is MNHEY and CDR2 SVGAGI. In DNA, the CDR3 is TGTGCCAGCAGAGACCAGCTCCAAGAGACCCAGTACTTC. Amino acid sequence: CASRDQLQETQYF.

This clonotype has ten or more counts. The rearrangement uses TRBV6-5 and TRBJ2-3; D is uncertain. CDR3 size: 14 residues. Germline V lookup: CDR1 MNHEY, CDR2 SVGAGI. V lost 5 bases and J lost 3, with 12 bases in between. The CDR3 here is CASSLLSWTDTQYF. The DNA for the CDR3 is TGTGCCAGCAGTCTATTATCCTGGACAGATACGCAGTATTTT.

About this clonotype: This may come from a read error, since a much larger clone is one base off. Since the CDR3 does not end with the conserved phenylalanine or tryptophan, this likely comes from a read error. The V and J genes are TRBV5-1 and TRBJ1-1; D perhaps matches TRBD1 (5 bases). CDR1 is SGHRS and CDR2 is YFSETQ in the germline V gene. This CDR3 region has 15 residues. V dropped 0 bases and J dropped 0 bases, with 9 bases sitting between them. The DNA for the CDR3 is TGCGCCAGCAGCTTGGGGGGCCCTTTGAACACTGAAGCTTTCTCT. It is translated as CASSLGGPLNTEAFS.

As regards this clonotype: A much larger clone differs from this one at a single base, so this may be a read error. The rearrangement uses TRBV6-5 and TRBJ2-3, with 7 positions matching TRBD1. Germline values: CDR1 MNHEY, CDR2 SVGAGI. The V and J ends lost 7 bases and 2 bases, in that order; junction bases with no gene match: 12. The CDR3 totals 16 residues. The CDR3 region is CASKTEAGQATDTQYF. The CDR3 nucleotides read TGTGCCAGCAAGACCGAAGCCGGACAGGCCACAGATACGCAGTATTTT.

This clonotype occurred many times. CDR3 coding DNA: TGTGCCAGCAGTTTAGCATCGTTCGACAGGGGTCCGTCCTACGAGCAGTACTTC. It codes for CASSLASFDRGPSYEQYF. The rearrangement uses TRBV12-3 or TRBV12-4 and TRBJ2-7; 8 nucleotides match TRBD1. V was clipped by 0 bases and J by 1 base; unmatched bases: 11. The CDR3 is made up of 18 amino acids.

This rearrangement joins TRBV19 to TRBJ1-5; D perhaps matches TRBD1 (6 bases). Trimming took off 6 bases at V and 1 base at J, with 13 bases between the two ends. Germline V gene lookup returns CDR1 LNHDA and CDR2 SQIVND (reference sequence). There are 15 residues in the CDR3. CDR3 in amino acids: CASRSGARSNQPQHF. Written as DNA, the CDR3 is TGTGCCAGTAGGTCAGGGGCGAGGAGCAATCAGCCCCAGCATTTT. The full variable domain, in which reference TRBV19 and TRBJ1-5 provide the parts outside the CDR3, is DGGITQSPKYLFRKEGQNVTLSCEQNLNHDAMYWYRQDPGQGLRLIYYSQIVNDFQKGDIAEGYSVSREKKESFPLTVTSAQKNPTAFYLCASRSGARSNQPQHFGDGTRLSIL.

About this clonotype itself: A single base separates this from a much larger clone, so it may be a read error. The gene calls are TRBV5-3 and TRBJ2-5; possibly TRBD1 for D (5 bases). TRBV5-3 is known as an ORF, though its function is uncertain. The CDR3 runs to 15 residues. CDR3 bases: TGTGCCAGCAGCCCGTACACACAGGAACAAGGGACCCAGTACTTC. Translation: CASSPYTQEQGTQYF.

This clonotype was seen a few times. The chain recombines TRBV7-8 with TRBJ1-6, with D maybe TRBD1 (5 bases). Between the trimmed V and J ends, which lost 2 bases and 9 bases, there was a span of 14 bases. Germline values: CDR1 SGHVS, CDR2 FQNEAQ. This CDR3 comprises 15 residues. The CDR3 sequence: CASSLSVGDGSPLHF. The DNA of the CDR3 is TGTGCCAGCAGCTTAAGTGTAGGGGATGGTTCACCCCTCCACTTT.

The chain carries TRBV28 and TRBJ1-4; D not certain. V was trimmed by 6 bases and J by 4 bases, leaving 15 bases between them. The germline CDR1 and CDR2 sequences are MDHEN and SYDVKM. The CDR3 totals 15 residues. The CDR3 DNA sequence: TGTGCCAGCAGCCCCTGGCTAGTGGGTAATGAAAAACTGTTTTTT. Its protein product is CASSPWLVGNEKLFF.

This clonotype appeared many times. V and J are TRBV28 and TRBJ2-5; D perhaps matches TRBD2 (8 bases). V lost 2 bases to trimming and J lost 3 bases, with 16 bases between them. The CDR3 consists of 16 residues. Looked up from germline, CDR1 is MDHEN and CDR2 is SYDVKM. The CDR3 spells CASSLPPGGGEETQYF. CDR3 coding DNA: TGTGCCAGCAGTTTACCCCCGGGAGGGGGCGAAGAGACCCAGTACTTC.

Turning to this clonotype: A much larger clonotype is one base distant, so this may be a read error. This chain connects TRBV19 to TRBJ2-4; D is unresolved. Germline loops: CDR1 LNHDA, CDR2 SQIVND (reference sequence). Trimming pared 9 bases from V and 7 bases from J, leaving 13 bases between. CDR3 length: 12 amino acids. CDR3 protein: CASGPTDNIQYF. CDR3 nucleotide sequence: TGTGCCAGCGGACCGACCGATAACATTCAGTACTTC.

Regarding this clonotype: A much larger clone differs by one base, so this may be a read error. V is TRBV12-3 or TRBV12-4 and J is TRBJ1-5; D might be TRBD1 (6 bases). This CDR3 has 15 amino acids. In DNA form, the CDR3 reads TGTGCCAGCAGTGAAACAGGGTTTGGCAATCGGCCCCAGCATTTT. Its translation: CASSETGFGNRPQHF.

As for this clonotype: Being one base from a much bigger clone, this may be a read error. V is TRBV12-3 or TRBV12-4 and J is TRBJ1-4; TRBD1 is a possible D gene (6 bases). This CDR3 is 15 amino acids long. CDR3 amino acids: CASSPWTATDEKLFF. Here the CDR3 DNA reads TGTGCCAGCAGTCCCTGGACAGCAACTGATGAAAAACTGTTTTTT.

This clonotype appeared a few times. This chain joins TRBV20-1 and TRBJ2-3; possibly TRBD1 or TRBD2 for D (5 bases each). The CDR3 runs to 19 residues. CDR1 DFQATT and CDR2 SNEGSKA come from the germline V gene (reference sequence). Trimming shortened V by 3 bases and J by 4 bases, and 29 bases separated the two germline ends. The CDR3 loop reads CSARANRDGVFSRADTQYF. DNA for the CDR3: TGCAGTGCTAGGGCAAACCGGGACGGAGTCTTTTCCCGGGCAGATACGCAGTATTTT.

The chain couples TRBV27 to TRBJ2-2; D is perhaps TRBD1 (6 bases). The CDR3 consists of 16 residues. Trimming took off 6 bases at V and 2 bases at J, with 16 bases between the two ends. In germline, CDR1 is MNHEY, CDR2 SMNVEV (reference sequence). CDR3 sequence: CASSRPRDINTGELFF. The CDR3 DNA reads as TGTGCCAGCAGCCGCCCCCGGGACATAAACACCGGGGAGCTGTTTTTT.

Comments on this clonotype: A read error may be the cause here, since a much bigger clone is one base away. The rearrangement links TRBV7-2 to TRBJ2-3, with TRBD1 identical over 10 bases. The V gene end was trimmed by 2 bases and the J gene end by 6 bases; junction bases not matched to a gene: 8. Germline V gives CDR1 SGHTA, CDR2 FQGNSA. The CDR3 runs 16 residues. The CDR3 spells CASSLWDRGHRDTQYF. CDR3 DNA: TGTGCCAGCAGCTTATGGGACAGGGGACACAGGGATACGCAGTATTTT.

There are a few counts of this clonotype. This chain connects TRBV7-9 to TRBJ2-2, with unresolved D. The ends were cut back, 3 bases at V and 3 bases at J, with 8 bases in the middle. The CDR3 covers 14 residues. Germline V gene lookup returns CDR1 SEHNR and CDR2 FQNEAQ (reference sequence). The CDR3 DNA reads as TGTGCCAGCAGCTTTGTTCGTTACACCGGGGAGCTGTTTTTT. Its protein is CASSFVRYTGELFF.

In the case of this clonotype: A much larger clone differs from this one at a single base, so this may be a read error. The chain links TRBV9 to TRBJ2-7; D call uncertain. The CDR3 loop spans 15 amino acids. Trimming shortened V by 4 bases and J by 3 bases, and 17 bases separated the two germline ends. Germline V gives CDR1 SGDLS, CDR2 YYNGEE. CDR3 residues: CASSPSESRYYEQYF. CDR3 nucleotides: TGTGCCAGCAGCCCCTCAGAGTCCCGGTACTACGAGCAGTACTTC.

As to this clonotype: Given a much more abundant clone one base away, this may be a read error. The chain recombines TRBV12-3 or TRBV12-4 with TRBJ1-5; no firm D call. The CDR3 has 15 amino acids. CDR3 DNA: TGTGCCTGCAGCTCAACTGGGGTTGGGAATCAGCCCCAGCATTTT. This encodes CACSSTGVGNQPQHF.

In its sample, this clonotype was seen a few times. V is TRBV20-1 and J is TRBJ2-1, with 12 positions matching TRBD2. The V and J ends lost 8 bases and 9 bases, in that order; junction bases with no gene match: 17. CDR3 size: 16 residues. CDR1 is DFQATT, CDR2 SNEGSKA, per germline (reference sequence). Here the CDR3 DNA reads TGCAGTCCCTCACCCCCCGGGACTAGCGGGTCTATTGAGCAGTTCTTC. Its translation: CSPSPPGTSGSIEQFF.